These 16 T cell receptor beta chains were all obtained from the same sample, sequenced in a study of T cell changes during pregnancy in multiple sclerosis. TCRdb's copy holds only in-frame clones and misses some; the assay was immunoSEQ multiplex PCR. In the table there are roughly 99,000 clones, around 90% of which are singletons. The sequences come from peripheral blood, collected after pregnancy. These receptors all stem from a female donor in good health, enrolled as a control in a pregnancy study.

This chain links TRBV6-5 with TRBJ1-1; D is undetermined. Germline V gene lookup returns CDR1 MNHEY and CDR2 SVGAGI. The V gene lost 2 bases and the J gene lost 1 base, with 5 bases spanning the gap. The CDR3 contains 13 residues. The CDR3 loop reads CASSYGRNTEAFF. In DNA, the CDR3 is TGTGCCAGCAGTTACGGGAGGAACACTGAAGCTTTCTTT.

The V call is TRBV19, the J call TRBJ1-5; D might be TRBD1 (5 bases). CDR1 LNHDA and CDR2 SQIVND come from the germline V gene (reference sequence). V was shortened by 6 bases and J by 7 bases, with 13 bases between the two germline ends. CDR3 length: 13 residues. The CDR3 region is CASSTLGGQPQHF. CDR3 bases: TGTGCCAGTAGCACCCTCGGGGGGCAGCCCCAGCATTTT.

This rearrangement joins TRBV6-5 to TRBJ2-1; the match to TRBD2 covers 10 bases. The CDR3 totals 16 residues. Unmatched junction bases numbered 7, after V lost 0 bases and J lost 8 bases. Germline V gene lookup returns CDR1 MNHEY and CDR2 SVGAGI. Written as DNA, the CDR3 is TGTGCCAGCAGTTACTCGATATTAGCGGGAGGCTATGAGCAGTTCTTC. The encoded protein is CASSYSILAGGYEQFF.

The rearrangement joins TRBV9 to TRBJ1-2; weak D call: TRBD1 (6 bases). CDR3 length: 14 amino acids. V was trimmed by 3 bases and J by 5 bases, leaving 14 bases between them. CDR1 and CDR2 (germline): SGDLS, YYNGEE. The CDR3 region is CASSATDSSYGYTF. As DNA, the CDR3 is TGTGCCAGCAGCGCAACGGACAGTTCTTATGGCTACACCTTC.

This chain connects TRBV2 to TRBJ1-6, with D maybe TRBD1 (6 bases). Germline V lookup: CDR1 SNHLY, CDR2 FYNNEI. The CDR3 is 14 amino acids. The V and J ends lost 2 bases and 10 bases respectively, with 12 bases between them. CDR3 residues: CASSERRGKSPLHF. CDR3 bases: TGTGCCAGCAGTGAACGCAGGGGAAAATCACCCCTCCACTTT.

This chain links TRBV5-1 with TRBJ2-5, with 9 bases fitting TRBD1. The end of the DNA is better explained by TRBJ2-7, so the J call may be wrong. The CDR3 is made up of 16 amino acids. The V gene's germline CDR1 is SGHRS and CDR2 YFSETQ. The CDR3 here is CASSSRRDRDRNEQYF. The DNA of the CDR3 is TGCGCCAGCAGCTCGCGGCGGGACAGGGACCGCAACGAGCAGTACTTC.

The chain is built from TRBV27 and TRBJ2-7; 9 bases align to TRBD1. Looked up from germline, CDR1 is MNHEY and CDR2 is SMNVEV (reference sequence). CDR3 size: 14 residues. Trimming removed 8 bases from V and 3 bases from J; junction bases left unmatched: 8. CDR3 bases: TGTGCCAGCGCCGGACAGGGGTCGGTCTACGAGCAGTACTTC. It is translated as CASAGQGSVYEQYF.

In this sample, this clone turned up once. The V call is TRBV6-5, the J call TRBJ2-7; 8 bases agree with TRBD1. CDR1 and CDR2 from the germline V gene are MNHEY and SVGAGI. The CDR3 totals 15 residues. J gave up 3 bases and V 0 bases, and 4 bases lay outside the gene matches. The CDR3 sequence: CASSYSGQDDYEQYF. The CDR3 DNA is TGTGCCAGCAGTTACTCGGGACAGGATGACTACGAGCAGTACTTC.

V usage is TRBV5-1 and J usage is TRBJ2-2, with D possibly being TRBD1 (6 bases). The V gene's germline CDR1 is SGHRS and CDR2 YFSETQ. Trimming shortened V by 2 bases and J by 7 bases, and 12 bases separated the two germline ends. The CDR3 sequence is 14 residues long. CDR3 loop: CASSFHRESGELFF. CDR3 DNA: TGCGCCAGCAGCTTCCACAGGGAGAGCGGGGAGCTGTTTTTT.

The CDR3 sequence is CATTAGPFEAFF. In DNA form, the CDR3 reads TGTGCCACCACGGCAGGCCCTTTTGAAGCTTTCTTT. The chain uses TRBV19 and TRBJ1-1; no clear D gene. CDR1 is LNHDA and CDR2 is SQIVND in the germline V gene (reference sequence). The V gene lost 10 bases and the J gene lost 7 bases, with 16 bases spanning the gap. The length of the CDR3 is 12 residues.

This clone was detected only a few times. The rearrangement uses TRBV7-9 and TRBJ1-1; D perhaps matches TRBD1 (6 bases). The V gene lost 4 bases and the J gene lost 2 bases, with 11 bases spanning the gap. The CDR3 has 14 amino acids. The germline V gene has CDR1 SEHNR and CDR2 FQNEAQ (reference sequence). CDR3 sequence: CASSSRGGNTEAFF. In DNA form, the CDR3 reads TGTGCCAGCAGCTCCCGTGGGGGCAACACTGAAGCTTTCTTT. Supplemented by reference TRBV7-9 and TRBJ1-1, the full variable domain reads DTGVSQNPRHKITKRGQNVTFRCDPISEHNRLYWYRQTLGQGPEFLTYFQNEAQLEKSRLLSDRFSAERPKGSFSTLEIQRTEQGDSAMYLCASSSRGGNTEAFFGQGTRLTVV.

V usage is TRBV6-6 and J usage is TRBJ2-7; 7 nucleotides align to TRBD2. Looked up from germline, CDR1 is MNHNY and CDR2 is SVGAGI (reference sequence). V shed 2 bases and J 2 bases; nucleotides not matched to a gene: 9. The CDR3 sequence is 16 residues long. The CDR3 nucleotides read TGTGCCAGCAGTTACCCCCCGGCTAGCGGAACCTACGAGCAGTACTTC. Protein sequence: CASSYPPASGTYEQYF.

Concerning this clone: Other DNA sequences in the sample encode the same CDR3. The rearrangement joins TRBV5-1 to TRBJ1-4; TRBD1 agrees at 8 bases. The J segment lost 3 bases and the V segment lost 4 bases, leaving 5 bases of the junction unmatched. The germline CDR1 and CDR2 sequences are SGHRS and YFSETQ. The CDR3 length is 15 residues. The chain's CDR3 is CASSPQGAANEKLFF. The CDR3, as DNA: TGCGCCAGCAGCCCGCAGGGGGCGGCTAATGAAAAACTGTTTTTT. Full variable domain (rest looked up from reference TRBV5-1 and TRBJ1-4): KAGVTQTPRYLIKTRGQQVTLSCSPISGHRSVSWYQQTPGQGLQFLFEYFSETQRNKGNFPGRFSGRQFSNSRSEMNVSTLELGDSALYLCASSPQGAANEKLFFGSGTQLSVL.

This sequence joins TRBV6-5 and TRBJ2-7, with D possibly TRBD2 on 5 matching bases. Trimming cost V 5 bases and J 7 bases, with 15 bases left between them. Per germline, CDR1 MNHEY and CDR2 SVGAGI. The CDR3 has 13 residues. DNA for the CDR3: TGTGCCAGCAGTCCTGGGAGCACCGGGGAGCAGTACTTC. As protein: CASSPGSTGEQYF.

In DNA form, the CDR3 reads TGTGCCAGCAGCTTAGCGCGGGGGTCCAATGAGCAGTTCTTC. The encoded protein is CASSLARGSNEQFF. The chain recombines TRBV7-6 with TRBJ2-1, with 7 bases lining up with TRBD2. Losses at the gene ends were 0 bases for V and 6 bases for J; bases not matched to a gene: 2. CDR3 length: 14 residues. CDR1 is SGHVS, CDR2 FNYEAQ, per germline.

The chain combines TRBV5-4 with TRBJ2-1, with TRBD2 as a possible D gene (7 bases). The V end was cut by 6 bases, the J end by 4 bases, with 14 bases between. The CDR3 is 14 residues long. Germline V CDR1 and CDR2: SGHNT, YYREEE (reference sequence). CDR3 nucleotide sequence: TGTGCCAGCAAAAGGGGGGGCGATTACAATGAGCAGTTCTTC. Protein: CASKRGGDYNEQFF. Drawing the rest from reference TRBV5-4 and TRBJ2-1, the complete variable domain is ETGVTQSPTHLIKTRGQQVTLRCSSQSGHNTVSWYQQALGQGPQFIFQYYREEENGRGNFPPRFSGLQFPNYSSELNVNALELDDSALYLCASKRGGDYNEQFFGPGTRLTVL.